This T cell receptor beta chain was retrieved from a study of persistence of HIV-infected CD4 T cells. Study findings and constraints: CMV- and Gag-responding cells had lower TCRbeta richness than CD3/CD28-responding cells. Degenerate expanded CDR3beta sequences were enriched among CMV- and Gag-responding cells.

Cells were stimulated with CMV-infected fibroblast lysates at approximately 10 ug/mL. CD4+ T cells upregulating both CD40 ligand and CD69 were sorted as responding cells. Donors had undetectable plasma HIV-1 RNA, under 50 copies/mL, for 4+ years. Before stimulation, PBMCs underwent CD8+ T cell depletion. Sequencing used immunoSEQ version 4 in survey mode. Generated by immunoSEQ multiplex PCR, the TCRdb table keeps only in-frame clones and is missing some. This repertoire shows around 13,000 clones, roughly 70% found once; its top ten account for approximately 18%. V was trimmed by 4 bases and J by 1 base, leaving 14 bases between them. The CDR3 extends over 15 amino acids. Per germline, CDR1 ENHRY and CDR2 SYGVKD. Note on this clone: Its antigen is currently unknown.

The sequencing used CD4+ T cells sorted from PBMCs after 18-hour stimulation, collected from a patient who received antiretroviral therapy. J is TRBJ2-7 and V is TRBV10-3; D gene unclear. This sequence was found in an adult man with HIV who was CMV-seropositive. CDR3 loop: CAISGVGLGSYEQYF. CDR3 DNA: TGTGCCATCAGTGGGGTCGGGCTCGGGTCCTACGAGCAGTACTTC.